These 3 T cell receptor beta chains came from one sample sequenced in a study of spatial heterogeneity in lung cancer. Noted time point: sample taken at primary tumor resection. MiXCR was run by TCRdb on the 5' RACE reads, yielding one entry per CDR3 protein. This sample has about 45,000 distinct CDR3 sequences, with approximately 7% found just once. The starting material was PBMCs, obtained at surgery. These receptors were obtained from a female donor with early-stage non-small cell lung cancer.

There are many counts of this clonotype. The V call is TRBV20-1, the J call TRBJ2-5; TRBD1 matches 8 bases. The germline CDR1 and CDR2 sequences are DFQATT and SNEGSKA (reference sequence). Losses at the gene ends were 5 bases for V and 1 base for J; bases not matched to a gene: 3. This CDR3 has 13 residues. This chain's CDR3 is CSAGGQGQETQYF. CDR3 DNA sequence: TGCAGTGCTGGAGGACAGGGCCAAGAGACCCAGTACTTC.

In this sample, this clonotype turned up many times. The CDR3 loop reads CASSYTTGAGDIQYF. Here the CDR3 DNA reads TGTGCCAGCAGTTACACGACAGGGGCGGGGGACATTCAGTACTTC. J is TRBJ2-4 and V is TRBV6-6; tentatively, D is TRBD1 (8 bases). V was pared by 2 bases and J by 8 bases, with 16 bases between. Germline V CDR1 and CDR2: MNHNY, SVGAGI (reference sequence). This CDR3 comprises 15 residues.

This chain uses TRBV20-1 with TRBJ1-5, with D unclear. The V gene lost 0 bases and the J gene lost 6 bases, with 15 bases spanning the gap. The germline V gene encodes CDR1 DFQATT and CDR2 SNEGSKA (reference sequence). The CDR3 runs 15 residues. CDR3 in DNA: TGCAGTGCTAGAGATTCGGGGAAGGAGCCTCAGCCCCAGCATTTT. This gives the protein CSARDSGKEPQPQHF.